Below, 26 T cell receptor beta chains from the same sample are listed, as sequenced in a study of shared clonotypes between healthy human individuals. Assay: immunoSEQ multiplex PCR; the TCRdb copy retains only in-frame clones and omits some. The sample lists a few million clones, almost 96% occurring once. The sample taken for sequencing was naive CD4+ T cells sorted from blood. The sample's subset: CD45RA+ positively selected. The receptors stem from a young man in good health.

In nucleotides, the CDR3 is TGTGCCAGCAGCTTCGTATTCACAGATACGCAGTATTTT. Translating gives CASSFVFTDTQYF. The V and J genes are TRBV5-4 and TRBJ2-3; D remains unclear. CDR1 is SGHNT, CDR2 YYREEE, per germline (reference sequence). Trimming took 2 bases from V and 2 from J, leaving 6 bases between them. The CDR3 extends over 13 amino acids.

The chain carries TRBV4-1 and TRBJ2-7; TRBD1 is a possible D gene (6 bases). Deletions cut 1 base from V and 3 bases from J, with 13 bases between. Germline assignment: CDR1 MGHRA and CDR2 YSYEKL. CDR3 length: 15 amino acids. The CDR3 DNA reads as TGCGCCAGCAGCCAAGGGGGGCAGGAGTTCTACGAGCAGTACTTC. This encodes CASSQGGQEFYEQYF.

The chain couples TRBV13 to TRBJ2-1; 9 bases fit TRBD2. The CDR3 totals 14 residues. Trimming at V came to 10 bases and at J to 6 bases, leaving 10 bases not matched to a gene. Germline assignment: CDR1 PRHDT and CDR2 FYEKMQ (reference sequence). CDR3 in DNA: TGTGCCACCTCCGGGACTAGCCAGGGCAATGAGCAGTTCTTC. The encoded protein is CATSGTSQGNEQFF.

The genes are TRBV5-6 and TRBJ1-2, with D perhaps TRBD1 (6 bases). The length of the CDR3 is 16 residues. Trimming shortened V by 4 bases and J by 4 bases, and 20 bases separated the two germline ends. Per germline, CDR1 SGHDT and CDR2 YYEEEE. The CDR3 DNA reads TGTGCCAGCAGCCTCCTACAGGGAGCAGGCTCCTATGGCTACACCTTC. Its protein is CASSLLQGAGSYGYTF.

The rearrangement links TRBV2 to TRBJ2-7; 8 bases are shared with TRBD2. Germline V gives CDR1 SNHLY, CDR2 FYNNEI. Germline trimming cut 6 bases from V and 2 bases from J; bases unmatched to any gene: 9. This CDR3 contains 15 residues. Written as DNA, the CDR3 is TGTGCCAGCAGCCCGGAAGCGGGAGTCCCCTACGAGCAGTACTTC. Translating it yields CASSPEAGVPYEQYF.

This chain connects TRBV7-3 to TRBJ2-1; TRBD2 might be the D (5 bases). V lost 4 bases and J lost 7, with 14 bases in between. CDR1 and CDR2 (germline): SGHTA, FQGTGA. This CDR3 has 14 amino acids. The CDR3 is CASSSPSSENEQFF. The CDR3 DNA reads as TGTGCCAGCAGCTCCCCGAGTAGCGAGAATGAGCAGTTCTTC.

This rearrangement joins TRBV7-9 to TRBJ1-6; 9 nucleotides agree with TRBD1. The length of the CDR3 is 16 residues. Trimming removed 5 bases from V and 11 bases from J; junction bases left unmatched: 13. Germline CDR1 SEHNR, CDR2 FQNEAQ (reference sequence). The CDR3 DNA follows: TGTGCCAGCAGCCTACACACAGGGACAGGGAAGGCACCCCTCCACTTT. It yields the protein CASSLHTGTGKAPLHF.

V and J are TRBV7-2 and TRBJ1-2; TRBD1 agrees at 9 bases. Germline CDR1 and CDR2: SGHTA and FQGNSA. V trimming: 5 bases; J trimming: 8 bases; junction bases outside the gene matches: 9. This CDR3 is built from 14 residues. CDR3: CASSARDRVKGYTF. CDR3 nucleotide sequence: TGTGCCAGCAGCGCCCGGGACAGGGTGAAGGGCTACACCTTC.

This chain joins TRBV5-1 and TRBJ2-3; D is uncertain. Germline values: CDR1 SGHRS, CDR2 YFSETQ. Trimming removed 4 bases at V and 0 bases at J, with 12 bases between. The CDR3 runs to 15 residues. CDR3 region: CASSPIPESTDTQYF. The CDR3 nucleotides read TGCGCCAGCAGCCCAATACCAGAAAGCACAGATACGCAGTATTTT.

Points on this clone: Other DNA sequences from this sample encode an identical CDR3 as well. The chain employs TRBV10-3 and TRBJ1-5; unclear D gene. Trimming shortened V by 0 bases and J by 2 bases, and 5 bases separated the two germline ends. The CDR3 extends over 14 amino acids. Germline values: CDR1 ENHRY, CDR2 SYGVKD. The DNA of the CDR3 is TGTGCCATCAGTGAGTCAATCGGCAATCAGCCCCAGCATTTT. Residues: CAISESIGNQPQHF.

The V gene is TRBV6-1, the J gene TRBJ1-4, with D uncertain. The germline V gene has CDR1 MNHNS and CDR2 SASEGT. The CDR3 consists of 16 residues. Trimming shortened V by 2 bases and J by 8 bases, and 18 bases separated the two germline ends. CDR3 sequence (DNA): TGTGCCAGCAGTGAACAGGCTCCTAAGGGTGCCGAAAAACTGTTTTTT. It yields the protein CASSEQAPKGAEKLFF.

The CDR3 sequence is CASSYVAGVDRGYTF. Written as DNA, the CDR3 is TGTGCCAGCAGTTACGTCGCGGGGGTCGATCGTGGCTACACCTTC. V and J are TRBV6-5 and TRBJ1-2; maybe TRBD1 (5 bases). Trimming cost V 2 bases and J 7 bases, with 17 bases left between them. CDR1 is MNHEY, CDR2 SVGAGI, per germline. The CDR3 sequence is 15 residues long.

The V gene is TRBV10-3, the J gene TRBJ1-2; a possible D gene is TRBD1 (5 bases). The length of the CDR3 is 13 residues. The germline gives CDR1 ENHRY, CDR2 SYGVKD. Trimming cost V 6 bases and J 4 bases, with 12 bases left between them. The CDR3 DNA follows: TGTGCCATCAGCCCAGGGTTTGGCTATGGCTACACCTTC. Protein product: CAISPGFGYGYTF.

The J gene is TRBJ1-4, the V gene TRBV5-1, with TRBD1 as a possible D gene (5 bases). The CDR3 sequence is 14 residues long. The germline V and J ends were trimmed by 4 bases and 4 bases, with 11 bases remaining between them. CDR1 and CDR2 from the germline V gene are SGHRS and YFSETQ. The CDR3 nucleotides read TGCGCCAGCAGCCCGGCGGGGGGTAATGAAAAACTGTTTTTT. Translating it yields CASSPAGGNEKLFF.

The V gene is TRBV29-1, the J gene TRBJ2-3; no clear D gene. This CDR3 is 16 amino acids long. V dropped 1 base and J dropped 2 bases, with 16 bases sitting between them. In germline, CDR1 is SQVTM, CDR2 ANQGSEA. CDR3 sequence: CSVEAASRFLTDTQYF. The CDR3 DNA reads TGCAGCGTTGAAGCCGCCAGCAGATTTCTCACAGATACGCAGTATTTT.

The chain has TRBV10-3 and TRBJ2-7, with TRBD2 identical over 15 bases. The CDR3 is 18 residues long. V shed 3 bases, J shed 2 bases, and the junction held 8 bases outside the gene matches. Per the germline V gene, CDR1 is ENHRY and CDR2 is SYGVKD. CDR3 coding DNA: TGTGCCATCAGTGACACTGGACTAGCGGGAGGGATTACCTACGAGCAGTACTTC. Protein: CAISDTGLAGGITYEQYF.

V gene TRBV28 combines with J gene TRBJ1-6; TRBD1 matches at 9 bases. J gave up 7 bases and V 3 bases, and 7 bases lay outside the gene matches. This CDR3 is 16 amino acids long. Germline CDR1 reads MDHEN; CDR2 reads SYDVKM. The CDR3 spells CASSLQFGTGNSPLHF. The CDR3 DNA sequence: TGTGCCAGCAGTTTGCAATTTGGGACAGGGAATTCACCCCTCCACTTT.

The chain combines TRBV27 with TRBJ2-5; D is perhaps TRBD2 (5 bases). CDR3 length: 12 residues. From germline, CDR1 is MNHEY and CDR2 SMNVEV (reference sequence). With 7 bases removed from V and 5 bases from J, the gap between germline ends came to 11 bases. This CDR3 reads CASKERWETQYF. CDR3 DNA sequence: TGTGCCAGCAAGGAGCGGTGGGAGACCCAGTACTTC.

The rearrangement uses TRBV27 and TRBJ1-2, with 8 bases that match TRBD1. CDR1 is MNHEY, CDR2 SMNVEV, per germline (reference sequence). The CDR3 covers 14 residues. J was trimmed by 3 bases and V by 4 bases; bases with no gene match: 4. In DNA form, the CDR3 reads TGTGCCAGCAGTTCCCCGACAGGGGACTATGGCTACACCTTC. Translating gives CASSSPTGDYGYTF.

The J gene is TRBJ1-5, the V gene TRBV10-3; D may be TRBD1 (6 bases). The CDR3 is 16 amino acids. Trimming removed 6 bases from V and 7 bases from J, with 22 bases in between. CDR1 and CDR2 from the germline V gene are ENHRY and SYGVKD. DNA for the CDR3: TGTGCCATCAGGGACGGGAGCCGTGGGACAAGCCAGCCCCAGCATTTT. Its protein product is CAIRDGSRGTSQPQHF.

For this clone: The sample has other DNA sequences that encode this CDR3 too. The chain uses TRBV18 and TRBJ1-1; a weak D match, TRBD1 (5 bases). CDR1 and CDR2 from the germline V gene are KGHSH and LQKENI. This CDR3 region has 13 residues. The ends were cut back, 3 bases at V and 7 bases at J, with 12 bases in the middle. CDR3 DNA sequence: TGTGCCAGCTCACCTCAGGGAGGTAATGAAGCTTTCTTT. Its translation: CASSPQGGNEAFF.

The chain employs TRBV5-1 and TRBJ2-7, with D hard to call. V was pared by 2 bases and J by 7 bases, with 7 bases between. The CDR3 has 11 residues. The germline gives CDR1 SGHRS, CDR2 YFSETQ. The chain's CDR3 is CASSFSQEQYF. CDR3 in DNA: TGCGCCAGCAGCTTCTCGCAGGAGCAGTACTTC.

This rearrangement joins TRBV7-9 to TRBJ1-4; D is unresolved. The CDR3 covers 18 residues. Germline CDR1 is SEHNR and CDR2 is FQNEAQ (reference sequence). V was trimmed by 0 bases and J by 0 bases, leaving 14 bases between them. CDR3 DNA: TGTGCCAGCAGCTTAGCGCCTGCCAGCGCCGCAACTAATGAAAAACTGTTTTTT. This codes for CASSLAPASAATNEKLFF.

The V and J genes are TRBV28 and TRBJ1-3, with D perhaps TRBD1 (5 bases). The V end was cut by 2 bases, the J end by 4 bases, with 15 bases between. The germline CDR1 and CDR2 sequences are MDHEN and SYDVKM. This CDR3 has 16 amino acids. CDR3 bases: TGTGCCAGCAGTTTACCAACCGGGGCCGGCGGAAACACCATATATTTT. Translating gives CASSLPTGAGGNTIYF.

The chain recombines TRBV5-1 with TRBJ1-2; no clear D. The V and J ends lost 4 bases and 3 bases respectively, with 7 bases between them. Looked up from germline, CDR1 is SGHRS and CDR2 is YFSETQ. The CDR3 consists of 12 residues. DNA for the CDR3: TGCGCCAGCAGCCCCGGGGACTATGGCTACACCTTC. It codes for CASSPGDYGYTF.

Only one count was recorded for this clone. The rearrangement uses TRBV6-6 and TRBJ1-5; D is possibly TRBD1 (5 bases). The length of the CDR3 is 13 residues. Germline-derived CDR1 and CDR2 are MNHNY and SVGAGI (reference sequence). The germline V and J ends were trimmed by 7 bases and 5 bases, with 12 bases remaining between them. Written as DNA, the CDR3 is TGTGCCAGCATGGGGCAGGCCTATCAGCCCCAGCATTTT. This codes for CASMGQAYQPQHF.